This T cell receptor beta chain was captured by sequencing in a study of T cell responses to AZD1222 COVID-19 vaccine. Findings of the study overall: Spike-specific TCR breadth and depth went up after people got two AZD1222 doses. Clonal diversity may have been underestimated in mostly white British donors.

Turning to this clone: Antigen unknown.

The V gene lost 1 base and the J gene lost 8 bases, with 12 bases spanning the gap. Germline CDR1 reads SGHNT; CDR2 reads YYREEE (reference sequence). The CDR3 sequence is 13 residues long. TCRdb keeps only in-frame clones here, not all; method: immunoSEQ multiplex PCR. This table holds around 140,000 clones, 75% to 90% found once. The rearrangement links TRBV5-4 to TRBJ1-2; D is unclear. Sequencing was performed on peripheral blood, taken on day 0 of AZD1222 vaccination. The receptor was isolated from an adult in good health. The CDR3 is CASSLIPSRGYTF. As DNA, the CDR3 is TGTGCCAGCAGCTTGATCCCTTCGAGAGGCTACACCTTC.